Each of the 19 T cell receptor beta chains below was sequenced from the same sample in a study of T-cell reconstitution after alpha-beta-depleted transplantation in children. Preparation of the TCRbeta library was carried out with unique molecular identifiers. TCRdb ran MiXCR on the PCR reads and lists one entry per CDR3 protein. The sample comprises about 480,000 distinct CDR3 sequences, roughly an eighth of which are singletons, and around 6% rests with the top ten. Here the sequenced sample was PBMCs from the stem cell graft donor, taken from the stem cell graft. The receptors stem from a human donor who donated a stem cell graft to a child with combined immunodeficiency.

This chain links TRBV29-1 with TRBJ2-6; D is possibly TRBD1 or TRBD2 (5 bases each). The germline V and J ends were trimmed by 5 bases and 0 bases, with 11 bases remaining between them. CDR3 length: 15 residues. Germline CDR1 SQVTM, CDR2 ANQGSEA. CDR3 region: CSVTGTASGANVLTF. The CDR3 bases are TGCAGCGTTACCGGGACGGCCTCTGGGGCCAACGTCCTGACTTTC.

This clonotype was observed a few times. The chain combines TRBV7-9 with TRBJ1-4, with 10 bases identical to TRBD1. Germline lookup yields CDR1 SEHNR and CDR2 FQNEAQ (reference sequence). Losses at the gene ends were 2 bases for V and 10 bases for J; bases not matched to a gene: 7. This CDR3 comprises 15 residues. CDR3 bases: TGTGCCAGCAGCTTACCCCGAAGACAGGGGGCAAAACTGTTTTTT. Amino acids: CASSLPRRQGAKLFF.

This clonotype was seen many times. The rearrangement joins TRBV13 to TRBJ2-2, with D unresolved. The germline V gene encodes CDR1 PRHDT and CDR2 FYEKMQ (reference sequence). Trimming removed 0 bases from V and 3 bases from J, with 8 bases in between. The CDR3 contains 15 residues. For the CDR3, the DNA is TGTGCCAGCAGCTTAGGGATTGGAGACACCGGGGAGCTGTTTTTT. Encoded protein: CASSLGIGDTGELFF.

The J gene is TRBJ2-4, the V gene TRBV12-3 or TRBV12-4; D perhaps matches TRBD2 (5 bases). The length of the CDR3 is 15 residues. Trimming shortened V by 0 bases and J by 8 bases, and 14 bases separated the two germline ends. The CDR3 sequence is CASSLALLGDDIQYF. Written as DNA, the CDR3 is TGTGCCAGCAGTTTAGCGCTATTGGGAGATGACATTCAGTACTTC.

V usage is TRBV24-1 and J usage is TRBJ2-1, with D unresolved. Germline V CDR1 and CDR2: KGHDR, SFDVKD. The CDR3 has 16 amino acids. Trimming pared 2 bases from V and 8 bases from J, leaving 18 bases between. CDR3 amino acids: CATSDSGRSRRDEQFF. For the CDR3, the DNA is TGTGCCACCAGTGATTCAGGCAGGTCCCGAAGGGATGAGCAGTTCTTC.

This clonotype was seen repeatedly, ten times or more. This chain connects TRBV29-1 to TRBJ1-2, with D perhaps TRBD1 (5 bases). The V end lost 0 bases, the J end lost 0 bases, and 8 bases lay between the germline ends. The CDR3 is 14 amino acids. In germline, CDR1 is SQVTM, CDR2 ANQGSEA. CDR3 bases: TGCAGCGTTGAAGAGGGGGGGGCTAACTATGGCTACACCTTC. Residues: CSVEEGGANYGYTF.

This clonotype was seen once. This chain joins TRBV10-3 and TRBJ2-3; 14 nucleotides agree with TRBD2. Looked up from germline, CDR1 is ENHRY and CDR2 is SYGVKD. The J segment lost 4 bases and the V segment lost 7 bases, leaving 4 bases of the junction unmatched. CDR3 length: 15 amino acids. CDR3 region: CAITRLAGGPDTQYF. The CDR3 DNA follows: TGTGCCATCACTAGACTAGCGGGGGGGCCAGATACGCAGTATTTT.

The table lists this clonotype with a few counts. This chain uses TRBV7-9 with TRBJ2-1; 11 bases agree with TRBD2. Germline CDR1 reads SEHNR; CDR2 reads FQNEAQ (reference sequence). Trimming removed 6 bases from V and 0 bases from J; junction bases left unmatched: 1. This CDR3 region has 15 residues. CDR3 loop: CASRTSGSSYNEQFF. CDR3 in DNA: TGTGCCAGCAGAACTAGCGGGAGCTCCTACAATGAGCAGTTCTTC.

This clonotype was detected only a few times. The rearrangement joins TRBV27 to TRBJ2-1, with D possibly TRBD2 on 5 matching bases. Trimming stripped 4 bases from V and 8 bases from J, with 9 bases between. This CDR3 has 12 residues. Germline V gene lookup returns CDR1 MNHEY and CDR2 SMNVEV (reference sequence). The CDR3 loop is CASSSGGYEQFF. The CDR3 nucleotides are TGTGCCAGCAGTTCGGGCGGGTATGAGCAGTTCTTC.

This clonotype has only a few counts. The chain carries TRBV6-5 and TRBJ2-3, with D possibly being TRBD1 (7 bases). The CDR3 consists of 15 residues. Trimming pared 0 bases from V and 4 bases from J, leaving 11 bases between. Germline lookup yields CDR1 MNHEY and CDR2 SVGAGI. This CDR3 is CASSYSGRGADTQYF. The CDR3 DNA sequence: TGTGCCAGCAGTTACTCGGGCAGGGGGGCAGATACGCAGTATTTT.

V and J are TRBV5-1 and TRBJ2-1; TRBD1 agrees at 12 bases. Germline loops: CDR1 SGHRS, CDR2 YFSETQ. The trim removed 4 bases at V and 8 bases at J, leaving 7 bases unmatched. The CDR3 sequence is 15 residues long. CDR3 sequence (DNA): TGCGCCAGCAGCCTGGGACAGGGGGCCATCGATGAGCAGTTCTTC. Protein: CASSLGQGAIDEQFF.

This clonotype was detected only a few times. This sequence joins TRBV27 and TRBJ2-7; 7 nucleotides match TRBD1. The CDR3 is 16 amino acids. Trimming cost V 7 bases and J 3 bases; bases outside gene matches: 15. The germline V gene has CDR1 MNHEY and CDR2 SMNVEV (reference sequence). The CDR3 reads CASTLFTETGLYEQYF. DNA for the CDR3: TGTGCCAGCACCCTTTTTACCGAGACAGGGCTCTACGAGCAGTACTTC.

This clonotype has ten or more counts. In nucleotides, the CDR3 is TGTGCCAGCAGAAGGACAGGGGAAGAGACCCAGTACTTC. Translated: CASRRTGEETQYF. The chain recombines TRBV12-3 or TRBV12-4 with TRBJ2-5; 9 positions agree with TRBD1. The CDR3 loop spans 13 amino acids. The ends lost 6 bases at V and 3 bases at J; junction bases unmatched: 2.

Points on this clonotype: A single base separates this from a much larger clone, so it may be a read error. The CDR3 ends on some other residue instead of the conserved phenylalanine or tryptophan, so this is likely a read error. V and J are TRBV4-3 and TRBJ2-2, with TRBD1 as a possible D gene (6 bases). Germline V lookup: CDR1 LGHNA, CDR2 YSLEER. The CDR3 has 16 residues. Trimming took off 0 bases at V and 3 bases at J, with 11 bases between the two ends. The CDR3 region has the DNA TGCGCCAGCAGCCAAGATTTCCGGACAGACACCGGGGAGCTGTTTTAT. Amino acid sequence: CASSQDFRTDTGELFY.

There are a few counts of this clonotype. The chain recombines TRBV19 with TRBJ2-1; D call uncertain. V was shortened by 3 bases and J by 0 bases, with 9 bases between the two germline ends. Germline assignment: CDR1 LNHDA and CDR2 SQIVND (reference sequence). This CDR3 is built from 15 residues. The CDR3 DNA follows: TGTGCCAGTAGTATGGACCTGAGCTCCTACAATGAGCAGTTCTTC. Its translation: CASSMDLSSYNEQFF.

This chain joins TRBV12-3 or TRBV12-4 and TRBJ2-1, with 8 positions matching TRBD2. The CDR3 covers 16 residues. Trimming at V came to 6 bases and at J to 2 bases, leaving 9 bases not matched to a gene. CDR3 loop: CASSRGGVGAYNEQFF. The CDR3 DNA sequence: TGTGCCAGCAGCCGGGGGGGAGTAGGGGCCTACAATGAGCAGTTCTTC.

The V gene is TRBV18, the J gene TRBJ2-1; D is unresolved. The germline gives CDR1 KGHSH, CDR2 LQKENI. The CDR3 totals 15 residues. Between the trimmed V and J ends, which lost 1 base and 8 bases, there was a span of 15 bases. The CDR3 loop reads CASSPLASVVDEQFF. CDR3 nucleotides: TGTGCCAGCTCACCACTAGCTTCGGTCGTGGATGAGCAGTTCTTC.

The chain is built from TRBV4-3 and TRBJ2-2; no reliable D call. In germline, CDR1 is LGHNA, CDR2 YSLEER. Trimming removed 1 base from V and 2 bases from J, with 14 bases in between. The CDR3 totals 17 residues. DNA for the CDR3: TGCGCCAGCAGCCAAGGTTGGGCAGGACGTAACACCGGGGAGCTGTTTTTT. Protein sequence: CASSQGWAGRNTGELFF.

Ten or more counts support this clonotype. The V gene is TRBV7-9, the J gene TRBJ2-1, with 8 nucleotides matching TRBD2. Germline V gene data show CDR1 as SEHNR and CDR2 as FQNEAQ (reference sequence). V gave up 4 bases and J gave up 1 base; unmatched junction bases: 3. The CDR3 totals 15 residues. CDR3 protein: CASSSLAESYNEQFF. The CDR3, as DNA: TGTGCCAGCAGCTCACTAGCGGAATCCTACAATGAGCAGTTCTTC.